This TCR beta chain came from a study of shared clonotypes between healthy human individuals (TCRdb year 2020). With respect to the entire study: The cohort comprised two women and a few men aged 18 to 49 years. Between about 0.85 and 9.5 billion PBMCs per donor were obtained by leukapheresis. To estimate repertoire size and how much clonotype sharing occurs between individuals, the study deeply sequenced the blood TCR repertoires of roughly 5 healthy adults. To increase sequencing depth and limit assay-specific biases, different laboratories used diverse techniques to prepare libraries and sequence TCR repertoires. Per donor, three plates each were used for CD4 naive and CD4 memory, two for CD8 naive, and one for CD8 memory. Here is what the overall study found, with its caveats: Across four donors, approximately 4.6% of naive CD4, around 3.5% of naive CD8, 2% to 2.5% of memory CD4, and 0.4% to 0.45% of memory CD8 clonotypes were shared. Sampling was restricted to blood, and TCR repertoires in tissue are likely to differ from TCR repertoires in blood. Naive subsets generally had larger estimated clonotype richness than memory subsets. Because the study included only a small number of donors, the genetic and exposure-history diversity represented was limited. Rarefaction of sorted-subset datasets indicated incomplete sequencing despite the large sequencing depth. Clonotypes shared by all four sorted-subset donors showed higher generation probabilities than non-shared clonotypes. Pairwise subsampling indicated that sequencing depth was expected to affect the degree of clonotype sharing among donors.

The germline V gene (reference sequence) specifies LNHNV as CDR1 and YYDKDF as CDR2. The CDR3 numbers 13 residues from cysteine through phenylalanine. Only CDR3 DNA is held: 39 bases, read in frame from base 1. V is cut back by 3 bases and J by 6 bases, with 4 bases in the junction unmatched. Notes on this clone: What antigen it recognizes has not been identified. No quality values exist for individual bases; no much larger clone is one base distant.

TCR CDR3 regions were amplified from genomic DNA by multiplex PCR using the deep immunoSEQ assay. For each cell subset, the extracted genomic DNA was distributed evenly across all wells of several immunoSEQ 96-well plates, and each plate served as one replicate. For sorted subsets, about 220 ng of genomic DNA, equivalent to 25,000 to 35,000 T cell genomes, went into each replicate PCR. Purified libraries were measured with a Qubit 3.0 fluorometer, size-checked on a Bioanalyzer 2100, and measured again with the KAPA Library Quantification kit. Each immunoSEQ 96-well plate was sequenced on its own single-read 150-cycle Illumina NextSeq 550 flow cell. As for the authors' bioinformatics: Because only junctional sequences without quality scores were contained in the immunoSEQ output, filtering matching that applied to full-length reads could not be performed. To assign V/J genes and CDR3, sequences were annotated using PyIR, a Python wrapper for IgBLAST v1.9, with IMGT germline references. Reads were filtered out if the reads had weak V/J assignments (E-value above 1e-6), no CDR3, stop codons, out-of-frame junctions, or ambiguous translated residues. V3J clonotypes were defined as sequences sharing an identical inferred V gene, J gene, and CDR3 amino acid sequence. Percentage overlap between repertoires was calculated by dividing the number of shared unique clonotypes by the size of the smaller repertoire. Three approaches were used to assess repertoire richness: RTK rarefaction, the Chao1 estimator, and Recon v2.1 estimates of unobserved clonotypes. OLGA was used to compute generation probabilities for all TCRbeta clonotypes that the gDNA method yielded from a few donors. TCRdb stores this immuneACCESS table with in-frame sequences only. Part of the clones is absent; in the studies checked, under half of the shortfall reflects unresolved V genes, and no reason is known for the rest. For V, J and clone size, that table is used; D and trimming come from the DNA. Recorded for this sample are about 1.5 million clones; approximately 98% of them occurred a single time. Around 0.47% of the sample belongs to the ten largest clones.

Donors were healthy HIV-negative adults with no recently reported acute infections or vaccinations. Only Caucasian adults living in Nashville, Tennessee, USA were represented among the donors. CD4+ T cells were enriched through magnetic negative selection, after which naive cells were positively selected on CD45RA and the remaining negative fraction served as the memory subset. Blood was obtained by leukapheresis, after which PBMCs were separated by Ficoll-Histopaque density gradient centrifugation and cryopreserved in liquid nitrogen vapor phase. Analytical flow cytometry was used to check the purity and quantity of each magnetically sorted T cell population. Genomic DNA was isolated from every sorted fraction and measured by UV absorbance on a Nanodrop 2000c.

This sequence was found in a man aged 25-40 years in good health. The specimen sequenced was naive CD4+ T cells sorted from blood. Explained via the paper, the cell subset or site label denotes: CD45RA+ positively selected. The rearranged segments are TRBV15 and TRBJ1-2; TRBD1 lines up with 7 middle nucleotides. The DNA is TGTGCCACCAGCAGGACAGGGCTAAATGGCTACACCTTC. Translated, it reads CATSRTGLNGYTF.